The clone carrying this T cell receptor beta chain came up a few times. This record belongs to a study of graft-versus-host responses after intestinal transplantation. Produced via immunoSEQ multiplex PCR; TCRdb's table is partial and in-frame only. The sample lists tens of thousands of clones, about 91% seen once, with around 5% in the top ten. The CDR3 is made up of 14 amino acids. Trimming pared 1 base from V and 7 bases from J, leaving 10 bases between. Germline V gene lookup returns CDR1 MNHEY and CDR2 SMNVEV (reference sequence). This sequence was found in a human patient who received an intestinal transplant, so some T cells may come from the graft donor. This chain joins TRBV27 and TRBJ2-2; D might be TRBD2 (5 bases). Here the sequenced sample was PBMCs, taken roughly 65 days after intestinal transplantation. CDR3 region: CASSLYGEGGELFF. The CDR3 coding sequence is TGTGCCAGCAGTTTATACGGCGAGGGCGGGGAGCTGTTTTTT.